This is a list of T cell receptor beta chains from one sample in a study of beta chain features in type 1 diabetes. Generated by immunoSEQ multiplex PCR, the TCRdb table keeps only in-frame clones and is missing some. Among just over 15,000 clones listed, around three quarters were seen once. Sequences were obtained from Tregs from blood. The origin of the receptors is a man aged 25 to 40 with type 1 diabetes. CDR3s include the opening cysteine and the closing phenylalanine or tryptophan. Each record gives: J gene, D gene, V gene, CDR3 protein. The D gene is left open where the match is weak.

TRBJ1-5 | . | TRBV6-5 | CASSGTGDRPQHF
TRBJ1-1 | . | TRBV20-1 | CSARVRAEAFF
TRBJ2-1 | . | TRBV6-1 | CASSEESASSYNEQFF
TRBJ2-1 | TRBD2 | TRBV4-2 | CASSLASGGSYNEQFF
TRBJ1-1 | TRBD1 | TRBV7-2 | CASSLEKTGGARTEAFF
TRBJ1-3 | . | TRBV6-1 | CASSVSAAGNTIYF
TRBJ1-3 | . | TRBV4-1 | CASSQGTGSLSGNTIYF
TRBJ2-3 | . | TRBV7-9 | CASRTHDTLITDTQYF
TRBJ2-3 | . | TRBV7-8 | CASSLRLDSSTDTQYF
TRBJ2-5 | . | TRBV13 | CASSFQLQLGQETQYF
TRBJ1-2 | . | TRBV28 | CASSAPNTYYGYTF
TRBJ1-5 | . | TRBV6-6 | CASNLLDSNQPQHF
TRBJ2-2 | . | TRBV30 | CAWRGVSTGELFF
TRBJ1-6 | TRBD1 | TRBV30 | CAWEPGQGHNSPLHF
TRBJ2-5 | TRBD2 | TRBV2 | CASSVGLGAETQYF
TRBJ1-2 | . | TRBV9 | CASSQALNYGYTF
TRBJ2-5 | TRBD2 | TRBV5-6 | CASSLALAGGLQETQYF
TRBJ1-1 | TRBD1 | TRBV5-6 | CASSLLLTGGKTEAFF
TRBJ1-2 | . | TRBV7-2 | CASSTQSTVYGYTF
TRBJ1-6 | TRBD1 | TRBV6-5 | CASSSTTGDSPLHF
TRBJ2-1 | TRBD2 | TRBV5-1 | CASSGTGGTYNEQFF
TRBJ2-2 | TRBD1 | TRBV6-5 | CASSSRDRGLFF